What follows are 22 T cell receptor beta chains derived from one specimen sequenced in a study of vaccination and CD4 T cells after COVID-19. Treatment specified: roughly 10-day PBMC culture with coronavirus spike peptide pools or control peptides (ViraFEST assay). Cultured CD4+ T cell DNA underwent sequencing with the Oncomine TCR Beta short-read assay. A single record per CDR3 protein comes from TCRdb applying MiXCR to the PCR reads. The sample shows more than 20,000 distinct CDR3 sequences, under 55% of them seen only once. Their antigens remain unidentified. Sequences were obtained from CD4+ T cells from blood, cultured in vitro. Receptor source: a human donor who had recovered from COVID-19.

J is TRBJ1-1 and V is TRBV20-1; D ambiguous. From germline, CDR1 is DFQATT and CDR2 SNEGSKA (reference sequence). V was cut by 6 bases and J by 7 bases, with 15 bases left in between. The CDR3 extends over 12 amino acids. The CDR3 DNA follows: TGCAGTGCGGTGACAAGAAAAGATGAAGCTTTCTTT. It is translated as CSAVTRKDEAFF.

This clonotype was seen only a few times. This chain links TRBV7-2 with TRBJ1-1, with 7 bases identical to TRBD1. The V gene's germline CDR1 is SGHTA and CDR2 FQGNSA. Trimming removed 5 bases from V and 6 bases from J; junction bases left unmatched: 6. CDR3 size: 13 residues. This chain's CDR3 is CASSPQGGSEAFF. CDR3 nucleotide sequence: TGTGCCAGCAGCCCCCAGGGGGGATCTGAAGCTTTCTTT.

J is TRBJ1-4 and V is TRBV19; 8 bases are a match to TRBD1. Germline CDR1 reads LNHDA; CDR2 reads SQIVND (reference sequence). The CDR3 contains 15 residues. V lost 6 bases, J lost 8 bases, and 11 bases stayed unmatched. CDR3 sequence reads: CASRHQDRVREKLFF. The DNA for the CDR3 is TGTGCCAGTAGACATCAGGACAGGGTTCGCGAAAAACTGTTTTTT. The whole variable domain, remainder taken from reference TRBV19 and TRBJ1-4, is DGGITQSPKYLFRKEGQNVTLSCEQNLNHDAMYWYRQDPGQGLRLIYYSQIVNDFQKGDIAEGYSVSREKKESFPLTVTSAQKNPTAFYLCASRHQDRVREKLFFGSGTQLSVL.

The chain employs TRBV20-1 and TRBJ1-2; 11 positions agree with TRBD1. V gave up 3 bases and J gave up 8 bases; unmatched junction bases: 5. There are 13 residues in the CDR3. Germline V gene sequence: CDR1 DFQATT, CDR2 SNEGSKA (reference sequence). This chain's CDR3 is CSASQDRGPGYTF. For the CDR3, the DNA is TGCAGTGCTAGTCAGGACAGGGGGCCCGGCTACACCTTC.

The chain employs TRBV27 and TRBJ2-5; D may be TRBD1 (6 bases). This CDR3 is 13 amino acids long. Germline V gives CDR1 MNHEY, CDR2 SMNVEV (reference sequence). V was clipped by 8 bases and J by 5 bases, with 15 bases between them. CDR3 amino acids: CASGAPDRETQYF. DNA of the CDR3: TGTGCCAGCGGAGCGCCCGACAGGGAGACCCAGTACTTC.

This chain connects TRBV20-1 to TRBJ1-1; 9 positions match TRBD1. The CDR3 runs to 14 residues. Germline V lookup: CDR1 DFQATT, CDR2 SNEGSKA (reference sequence). V shed 0 bases and J 7 bases; nucleotides not matched to a gene: 6. The CDR3 sequence: CSARDWLDRGEAFF. The CDR3 DNA sequence: TGCAGTGCTAGAGATTGGCTGGACAGGGGTGAAGCTTTCTTT.

This sequence joins TRBV28 and TRBJ1-1; TRBD1 is a possible D gene (6 bases). The V end was cut by 4 bases, the J end by 3 bases, with 15 bases between. The CDR3 runs to 15 residues. Germline CDR1 and CDR2: MDHEN and SYDVKM. In DNA, the CDR3 is TGTGCCAGCAGTTGGAATTCAGGGGCCTACACTGAAGCTTTCTTT. It encodes CASSWNSGAYTEAFF.

The chain recombines TRBV18 with TRBJ1-1; 8 bases match TRBD1. V was pared by 3 bases and J by 5 bases, with 8 bases of the junction left unmatched. Germline values: CDR1 KGHSH, CDR2 LQKENI. The CDR3 covers 15 residues. CDR3 DNA sequence: TGTGCCAGCTCACCCTCCACAGGGGGGCCGACTGAAGCTTTCTTT. Translation gives CASSPSTGGPTEAFF.

For the CDR3, the DNA is TGTGCCAGCAGTCCGGGGCCAAAAAACATTCAGTACTTC. This gives the protein CASSPGPKNIQYF. The rearrangement uses TRBV12-3 or TRBV12-4 and TRBJ2-4; TRBD1 or TRBD2 may be the D gene (5 bases each). Trimming took off 5 bases at V and 4 bases at J, with 9 bases between the two ends. This CDR3 has 13 residues.

This clonotype was detected only a few times. The chain couples TRBV24-1 to TRBJ1-2; the D is unclear. CDR1 and CDR2 from the germline V gene are KGHDR and SFDVKD. The CDR3 covers 15 residues. V was shortened by 3 bases and J by 7 bases, with 17 bases between the two germline ends. The chain's CDR3 is CATSDPTRTWGGYTF. The CDR3 bases are TGTGCCACCAGTGATCCAACCCGGACTTGGGGTGGCTACACCTTC.

The chain links TRBV7-9 to TRBJ2-7; 8 bases line up with TRBD2. The J segment lost 6 bases and the V segment lost 1 base, leaving 8 bases of the junction unmatched. Looked up from germline, CDR1 is SEHNR and CDR2 is FQNEAQ (reference sequence). The length of the CDR3 is 15 residues. CDR3 sequence reads: CASSLDPGGPTEQYF. For the CDR3, the DNA is TGTGCCAGCAGCTTAGACCCGGGAGGGCCGACCGAGCAGTACTTC. Full variable domain (missing parts from reference TRBV7-9 and TRBJ2-7): DTGVSQNPRHKITKRGQNVTFRCDPISEHNRLYWYRQTLGQGPEFLTYFQNEAQLEKSRLLSDRFSAERPKGSFSTLEIQRTEQGDSAMYLCASSLDPGGPTEQYFGPGTRLTVT.

J is TRBJ1-1 and V is TRBV19; D gene ambiguous. Germline CDR1 is LNHDA and CDR2 is SQIVND (reference sequence). V lost 10 bases and J lost 1, with 13 bases in between. This CDR3 contains 13 residues. The DNA for the CDR3 is TGTGCCACCCAACGGGGATCGAACACTGAAGCTTTCTTT. Protein: CATQRGSNTEAFF.

The V gene is TRBV18, the J gene TRBJ2-5, with D hard to call. The CDR3 contains 11 residues. The V gene's germline CDR1 is KGHSH and CDR2 LQKENI. The germline V and J ends were trimmed by 1 base and 3 bases, with 0 bases remaining between them. CDR3 loop: CASSPQETQYF. The CDR3 coding sequence is TGTGCCAGCTCACCACAAGAGACCCAGTACTTC. Combining the CDR3 with reference TRBV18 and TRBJ2-5 gives the whole variable domain NAGVMQNPRHLVRRRGQEARLRCSPMKGHSHVYWYRQLPEEGLKFMVYLQKENIIDESGMPKERFSAEFPKEGPSILRIQQVVRGDSAAYFCASSPQETQYFGPGTRLLVL.

The rearrangement links TRBV6-5 to TRBJ2-3; weak D call: TRBD1 (6 bases). Germline loops: CDR1 MNHEY, CDR2 SVGAGI. The CDR3 totals 16 residues. V was pared by 2 bases and J by 0 bases, with 12 bases between. Here the CDR3 reads CASSYGGQASTDTQYF. The CDR3 DNA reads as TGTGCCAGCAGTTACGGGGGACAAGCTAGCACAGATACGCAGTATTTT.

The CDR3 coding sequence is TGCAGTGCTAGCGGGGGGGAAGAGACCCAGTACTTC. This translates into CSASGGEETQYF. V gene TRBV20-1 combines with J gene TRBJ2-5, with 8 nucleotides matching TRBD2. The CDR3 loop spans 12 amino acids. Germline loops: CDR1 DFQATT, CDR2 SNEGSKA (reference sequence). Unmatched junction bases numbered 0, after V lost 3 bases and J lost 3 bases.

This chain joins TRBV10-2 and TRBJ1-2; D unclear. This CDR3 region has 14 residues. V lost 4 bases and J 0 bases, leaving 9 bases between the germline ends. The germline gives CDR1 WSHSY, CDR2 SAAADI. CDR3 bases: TGCGCCAGCAGTGTAGCCATTGCTAACTATGGCTACACCTTC. Protein product: CASSVAIANYGYTF.

The rearrangement joins TRBV5-1 to TRBJ1-1; 9 bases are a match to TRBD1. Trimming at V came to 5 bases and at J to 1 base, leaving 9 bases not matched to a gene. The germline V gene has CDR1 SGHRS and CDR2 YFSETQ. CDR3 length: 16 residues. The CDR3 region has the DNA TGCGCCAGCAGTCGAGAGGACAGGGGATCGAACACTGAAGCTTTCTTT. This translates into CASSREDRGSNTEAFF.

This clonotype was seen a few times. The V and J genes are TRBV7-8 and TRBJ1-5; TRBD1 agrees at 7 bases. The CDR3 sequence is 17 residues long. Looked up from germline, CDR1 is SGHVS and CDR2 is FQNEAQ. V was clipped by 4 bases and J by 0 bases; unmatched bases: 9. The CDR3 here is CASSSWDRSYSNQPQHF. The CDR3 nucleotides read TGTGCCAGCAGCTCTTGGGACAGATCTTATAGCAATCAGCCCCAGCATTTT.

The gene calls are TRBV19 and TRBJ1-1, with TRBD1 matching over 8 bases. Germline V gene sequence: CDR1 LNHDA, CDR2 SQIVND (reference sequence). There are 16 residues in the CDR3. V was pared by 3 bases and J by 0 bases, with 6 bases of the junction left unmatched. DNA for the CDR3: TGTGCCAGTAGTATGAGGACAGGGCGGATGAACACTGAAGCTTTCTTT. Its translation: CASSMRTGRMNTEAFF. Full variable domain (remainder filled in from reference TRBV19 and TRBJ1-1): DGGITQSPKYLFRKEGQNVTLSCEQNLNHDAMYWYRQDPGQGLRLIYYSQIVNDFQKGDIAEGYSVSREKKESFPLTVTSAQKNPTAFYLCASSMRTGRMNTEAFFGQGTRLTVV.

This chain connects TRBV5-4 to TRBJ1-2; 8 positions match TRBD1. The trim removed 4 bases at V and 6 bases at J, leaving 5 bases unmatched. The CDR3 has 13 residues. In germline, CDR1 is SGHNT, CDR2 YYREEE (reference sequence). The CDR3 spells CASSPGQGNGYTF. The DNA for the CDR3 is TGTGCCAGCAGCCCCGGACAGGGAAATGGCTACACCTTC.

This chain uses TRBV5-1 with TRBJ1-2, with D hard to call. The CDR3 is 15 amino acids. Germline values: CDR1 SGHRS, CDR2 YFSETQ. V was cut by 6 bases and J by 2 bases, with 17 bases left in between. CDR3 sequence (DNA): TGCGCCAGCACCTTAATTCCCGCAACCAACTATGGCTACACCTTC. The encoded protein is CASTLIPATNYGYTF.

The genes are TRBV12-3 or TRBV12-4 and TRBJ2-7; D is possibly TRBD1 (7 bases). The CDR3 totals 19 residues. The V and J ends lost 7 bases and 7 bases respectively, with 35 bases between them. In nucleotides, the CDR3 is TGTGCCAGCACGGGAATGGGAGGCAGGGGGGAGGTGGAGGCTCGGGAGCAGTACTTC. It codes for CASTGMGGRGEVEAREQYF.